The entry below describes one TCR beta chain. The antigen remains undetermined. Other DNA sequences from this sample encode an identical CDR3 as well. Clones were sequenced by immunoSEQ multiplex PCR, and TCRdb holds only the in-frame ones, with some missing. The sample lists about 1 million clones, about 76% seen once, with about 1.5% in the top ten. These data are taken from a study of shared clonotypes between healthy human individuals. Germline V gene lookup returns CDR1 SGHTA and CDR2 FQGNSA. The CDR3 totals 13 residues. V was clipped by 1 base and J by 6 bases, with 7 bases between them. Regarding the study as a whole: Across subsets, estimated richness was generally greater for naive than for memory populations.

The sequence derives from a man younger than 30 in good health. The source material was memory CD4+ T cells sorted from blood. Indicated subset: CD45RA-negative fraction. The chain joins TRBV7-2 to TRBJ2-1; D gene uncertain. CDR3 coding DNA: TGTGCCAGCAGCTTAGTTTACGGCAATGAGCAGTTCTTC. Its translation is CASSLVYGNEQFF.